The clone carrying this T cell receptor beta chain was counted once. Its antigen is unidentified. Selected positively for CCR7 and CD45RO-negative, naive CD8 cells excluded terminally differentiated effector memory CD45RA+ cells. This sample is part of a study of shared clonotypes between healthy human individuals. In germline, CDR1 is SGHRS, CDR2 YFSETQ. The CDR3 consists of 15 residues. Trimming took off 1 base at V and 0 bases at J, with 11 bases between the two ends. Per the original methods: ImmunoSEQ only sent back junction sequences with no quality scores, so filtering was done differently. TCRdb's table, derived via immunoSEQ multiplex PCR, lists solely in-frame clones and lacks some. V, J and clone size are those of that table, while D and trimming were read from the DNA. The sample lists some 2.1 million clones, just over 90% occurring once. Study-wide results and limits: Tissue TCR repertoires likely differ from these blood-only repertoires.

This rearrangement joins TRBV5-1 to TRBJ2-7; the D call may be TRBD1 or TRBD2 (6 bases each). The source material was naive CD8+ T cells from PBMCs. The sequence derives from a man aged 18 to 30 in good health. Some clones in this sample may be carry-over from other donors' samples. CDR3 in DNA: TGCGCCAGCAGCTTGTCCGGAGGGGGCTCCTACGAGCAGTACTTC. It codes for CASSLSGGGSYEQYF.